This T cell receptor (beta chain) was sequenced in a study of blood T cell repertoires in COVID-19 (dated by TCRdb to about 2020). For the wider study: Collaborator samples came from the United States, Italy and Spain and covered acute and convalescent phases of COVID-19. The prospective study material was composed of cDNA or gDNA derived from T cells, B-cell-depleted T cells, or PBMCs. Subjects who had been exposed to COVID-19, were actively infected with it, or had recovered from it provided the deeply sampled blood TCRbeta repertoires that made up the dataset. The repertoires were released in a freely available public database meant as a resource for research on the immune response to SARS-CoV-2. The samples were drawn from the first 160 participants of the ongoing ImmuneRACE study and from 1,254 subjects provided by 6 global collaborators. Nearly every sample came with metadata listing a de-identified subject ID, COVID-19 status, age in years and sex. Where available, HLA class I and class II types were taken from metadata supplied by the sample provider and were not determined by assay-based typing. Findings and caveats that apply to the study as a whole: The quantity of clinical and demographic metadata differed by source and by participant and was supplied without curation.

As for this clone: Its antigen is currently not known. There are no base qualities to consult, and no much larger clone falls within one base.

TCRbeta CDR3 regions were amplified from genomic DNA by means of the immunoSEQ Assay, a bias-controlled multiplex PCR. On the authors' methods: Within the assay, amplification of reference gene primers was used to estimate how many nucleated cells each sample contained. Sequence reads were collapsed and filtered to measure the absolute abundance of every unique TCRbeta CDR3 rearrangement. Productive Simpson clonality was computed per sample as the square root of Simpson's diversity index over productive rearrangements. In TCRdb, the immuneACCESS table is reduced to in-frame sequences with V and J assigned. These tables do not hold every clone; where another copy was compared, an unresolved V gene accounts for under half, and the others remain unexplained. V and J calls and clone size come straight from that table; D and trimming were deduced from the DNA. Here the sample has 350,000 to 450,000 clones; about 85% occur a single time. Roughly 3.4% of the sample is taken by the ten largest.

Looking up the germline V gene yields CDR1 MDHEN and CDR2 SYDVKM. The CDR3 measures 15 amino acids from cysteine to phenylalanine. The retained sequence is limited to the CDR3, 45 bases, with the frame set at the first base. Compared with germline, V lacks 5 bases and J lacks 8 bases; bases without a gene match: 9. The collaborating institutions used their own protocols to collect whole blood in K2EDTA tubes. Collaborator samples were shipped for TCRbeta analysis as frozen whole blood, isolated PBMCs, or DNA extracted from either sample type. The TCR comes from a woman aged 18-29 years with acute or convalescent COVID-19. Sequenced material: peripheral blood. Recombination joined TRBV28 with TRBJ1-6; TRBD1 matches 7 bases in the middle. The CDR3 here reads CASSPYGQGDSPLHF. The nucleotide sequence is TGTGCCAGCAGTCCCTACGGTCAGGGGGATTCACCCCTCCACTTT.